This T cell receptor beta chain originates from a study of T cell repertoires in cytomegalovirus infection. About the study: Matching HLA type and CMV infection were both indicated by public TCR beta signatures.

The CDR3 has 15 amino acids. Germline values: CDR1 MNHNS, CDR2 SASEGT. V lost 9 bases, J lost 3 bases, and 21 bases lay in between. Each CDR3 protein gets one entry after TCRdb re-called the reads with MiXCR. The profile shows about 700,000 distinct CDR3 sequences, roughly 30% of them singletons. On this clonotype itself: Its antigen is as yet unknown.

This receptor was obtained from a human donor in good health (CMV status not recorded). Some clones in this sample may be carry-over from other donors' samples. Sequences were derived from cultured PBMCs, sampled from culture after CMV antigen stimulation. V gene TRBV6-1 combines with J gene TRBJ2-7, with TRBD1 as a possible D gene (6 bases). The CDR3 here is CASYRQAISLYEQYF. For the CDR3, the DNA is TGTGCCAGTTATAGACAGGCCATATCTCTCTACGAGCAGTACTTC.